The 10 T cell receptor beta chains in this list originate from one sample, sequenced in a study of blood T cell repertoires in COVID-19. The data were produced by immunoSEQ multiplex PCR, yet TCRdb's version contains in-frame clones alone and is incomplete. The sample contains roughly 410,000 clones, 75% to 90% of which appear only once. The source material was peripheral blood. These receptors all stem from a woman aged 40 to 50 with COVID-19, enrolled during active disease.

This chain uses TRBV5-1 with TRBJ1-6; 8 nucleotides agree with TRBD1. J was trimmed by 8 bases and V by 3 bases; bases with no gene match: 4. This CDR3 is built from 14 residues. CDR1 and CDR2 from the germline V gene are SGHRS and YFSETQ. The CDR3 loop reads CASSSDREYSPLHF. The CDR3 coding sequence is TGCGCCAGCAGCTCGGACAGGGAGTATTCACCCCTCCACTTT.

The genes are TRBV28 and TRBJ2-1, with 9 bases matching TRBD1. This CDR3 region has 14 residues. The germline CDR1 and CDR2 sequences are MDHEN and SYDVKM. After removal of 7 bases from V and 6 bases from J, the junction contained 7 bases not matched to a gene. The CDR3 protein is CASIYSDRGNEQFF. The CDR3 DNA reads TGTGCCAGCATCTACTCGGACAGGGGCAATGAGCAGTTCTTC.

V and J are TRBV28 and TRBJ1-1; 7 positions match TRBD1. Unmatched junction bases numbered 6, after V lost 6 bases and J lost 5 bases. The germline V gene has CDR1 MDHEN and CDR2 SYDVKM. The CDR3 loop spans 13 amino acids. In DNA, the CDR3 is TGTGCCAGCAGAACAGGGGTTGAGACTGAAGCTTTCTTT. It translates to CASRTGVETEAFF.

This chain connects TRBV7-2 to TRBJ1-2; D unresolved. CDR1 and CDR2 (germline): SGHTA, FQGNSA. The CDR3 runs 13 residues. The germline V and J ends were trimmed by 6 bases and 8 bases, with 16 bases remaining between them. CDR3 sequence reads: CASSGERMVGYTF. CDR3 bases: TGTGCCAGCAGTGGAGAGAGGATGGTAGGCTACACCTTC.

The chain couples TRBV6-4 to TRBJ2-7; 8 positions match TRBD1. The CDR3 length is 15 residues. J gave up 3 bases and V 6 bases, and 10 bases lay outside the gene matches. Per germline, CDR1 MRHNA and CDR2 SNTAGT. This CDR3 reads CASRIRDRNHYEQYF. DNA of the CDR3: TGTGCCAGCAGAATCCGGGACAGGAATCACTACGAGCAGTACTTC.

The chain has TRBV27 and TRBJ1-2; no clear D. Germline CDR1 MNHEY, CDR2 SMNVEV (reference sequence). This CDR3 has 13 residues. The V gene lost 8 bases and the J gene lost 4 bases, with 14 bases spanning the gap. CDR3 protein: CASAMSSSYGYTF. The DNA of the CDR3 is TGTGCCAGCGCCATGAGTTCTTCCTATGGCTACACCTTC.

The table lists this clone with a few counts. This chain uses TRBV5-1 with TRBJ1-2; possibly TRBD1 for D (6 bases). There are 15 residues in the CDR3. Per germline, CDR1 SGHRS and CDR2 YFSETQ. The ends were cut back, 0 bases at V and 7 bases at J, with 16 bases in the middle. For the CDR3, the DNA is TGCGCCAGCAGCTTGGAAGGACAGCCCCGATTTGGCTACACCTTC. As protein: CASSLEGQPRFGYTF.

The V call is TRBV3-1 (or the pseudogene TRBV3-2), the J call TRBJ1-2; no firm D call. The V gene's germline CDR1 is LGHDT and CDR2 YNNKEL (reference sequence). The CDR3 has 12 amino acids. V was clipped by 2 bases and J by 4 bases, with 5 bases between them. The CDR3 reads CASSQSVYGYTF. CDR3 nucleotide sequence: TGTGCCAGCAGCCAATCCGTCTATGGCTACACCTTC.

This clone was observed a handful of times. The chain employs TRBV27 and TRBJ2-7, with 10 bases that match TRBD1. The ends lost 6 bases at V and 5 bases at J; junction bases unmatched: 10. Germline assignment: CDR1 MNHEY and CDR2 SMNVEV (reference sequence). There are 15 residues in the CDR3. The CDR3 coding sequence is TGTGCCAGCAGGCGCCCCGGGACAGGGGATCACGAGCAGTACTTC. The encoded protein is CASRRPGTGDHEQYF.

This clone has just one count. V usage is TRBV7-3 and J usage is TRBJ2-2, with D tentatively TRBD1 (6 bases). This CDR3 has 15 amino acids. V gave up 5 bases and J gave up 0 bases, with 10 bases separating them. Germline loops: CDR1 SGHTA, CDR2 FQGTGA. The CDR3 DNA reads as TGTGCCAGCAGCCTGGACAGAACGAACACCGGGGAGCTGTTTTTT. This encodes CASSLDRTNTGELFF.